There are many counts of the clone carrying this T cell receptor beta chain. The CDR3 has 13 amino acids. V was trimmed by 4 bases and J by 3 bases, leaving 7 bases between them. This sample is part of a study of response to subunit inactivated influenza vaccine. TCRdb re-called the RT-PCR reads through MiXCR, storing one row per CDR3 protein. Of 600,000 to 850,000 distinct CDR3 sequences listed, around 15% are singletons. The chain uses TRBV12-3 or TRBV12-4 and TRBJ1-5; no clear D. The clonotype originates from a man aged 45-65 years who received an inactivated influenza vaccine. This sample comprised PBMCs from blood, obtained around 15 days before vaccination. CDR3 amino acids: CASSSLPNQPQHF. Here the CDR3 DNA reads TGTGCCAGCAGTTCCCTCCCCAATCAGCCCCAGCATTTT.